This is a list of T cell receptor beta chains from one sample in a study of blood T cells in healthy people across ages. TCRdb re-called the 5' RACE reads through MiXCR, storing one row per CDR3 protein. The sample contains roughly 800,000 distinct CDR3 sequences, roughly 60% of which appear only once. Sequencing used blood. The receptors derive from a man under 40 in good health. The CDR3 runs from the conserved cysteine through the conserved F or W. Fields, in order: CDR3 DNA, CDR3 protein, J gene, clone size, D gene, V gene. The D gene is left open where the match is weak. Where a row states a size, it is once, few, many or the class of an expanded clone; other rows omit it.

CDR3nt: TGTGCCAGCAGCTTCATTGGGACAGGGGGCTTCAGAGAGACCCAGTACTTC
CDR3aa: CASSFIGTGGFRETQYF
j_gene: TRBJ2-5
abundance: NA
d_gene: TRBD1
v_gene: TRBV7-2

CDR3nt: TGCAGTGCGGGGGGACTAGCGCGATACAATGAGCAGTACTTC
CDR3aa: CSAGGLARYNEQYF
j_gene: TRBJ2-5
abundance: few
d_gene: TRBD2
v_gene: TRBV20-1

CDR3nt: TGCAGCGTTGCGGACAGCCATAGACACATCTATGGCTACACCTTC
CDR3aa: CSVADSHRHIYGYTF
j_gene: TRBJ1-2
abundance: NA
d_gene: NA
v_gene: TRBV29-1

CDR3nt: TGTGCCAGTAGCGGTGGTCTCGGGGGGGGATACAATGAGCAGTTCTTC
CDR3aa: CASSGGLGGGYNEQFF
j_gene: TRBJ2-1
abundance: NA
d_gene: TRBD2
v_gene: TRBV9

CDR3nt: TGTGCCAGCAGCACAGGTCCTCCTCTTGACCAGTACTTC
CDR3aa: CASSTGPPLDQYF
j_gene: TRBJ2-7
abundance: NA
d_gene: NA
v_gene: TRBV7-9

CDR3nt: TGTGCCACCAGTGAACAAGGGTACACCGGGGAGCTGTTTTTT
CDR3aa: CATSEQGYTGELFF
j_gene: TRBJ2-2
abundance: NA
d_gene: NA
v_gene: TRBV24-1

CDR3nt: TGTGCCAGCAGTCCGTATACCGGGACTCAAAGCTCCTACGAGCAGTACTTC
CDR3aa: CASSPYTGTQSSYEQYF
j_gene: TRBJ2-7
abundance: NA
d_gene: NA
v_gene: TRBV27

CDR3nt: TGTGCCAGCAGTCCCCGGTCGACAGCCTCCTACAATGAGCAGTTCTTC
CDR3aa: CASSPRSTASYNEQFF
j_gene: TRBJ2-1
abundance: NA
d_gene: NA
v_gene: TRBV6-2/TRBV6-3

CDR3nt: TGTGCCAGCAGCACCCGATCGACGGGGGCTATCGACGAGCAGTACTTC
CDR3aa: CASSTRSTGAIDEQYF
j_gene: TRBJ2-7
abundance: once
d_gene: NA
v_gene: TRBV7-6

CDR3nt: TGCAGTGCTTCACCCACCTCGACAGGGAGGGATGGCTACACCTTC
CDR3aa: CSASPTSTGRDGYTF
j_gene: TRBJ1-2
abundance: NA
d_gene: TRBD1
v_gene: TRBV20-1

CDR3nt: TGTGCCAGCGACAAAACAGGTTTAGAAGAGACCCAGTACTTC
CDR3aa: CASDKTGLEETQYF
j_gene: TRBJ2-5
abundance: NA
d_gene: NA
v_gene: TRBV6-1

CDR3nt: TGTGCCAGCAGTGAGTCTACACTAGCGGGAGTCAGCAATGAGCAGTTCTTC
CDR3aa: CASSESTLAGVSNEQFF
j_gene: TRBJ2-1
abundance: once
d_gene: TRBD2
v_gene: TRBV2

CDR3nt: TGTGCCAGCAGTGGACAGGGGCTTGGCACTAATGAAAAACTGTTTTTT
CDR3aa: CASSGQGLGTNEKLFF
j_gene: TRBJ1-4
abundance: NA
d_gene: TRBD1
v_gene: TRBV25-1

CDR3nt: TGCAGTGCTGGACTAGCGGGGGACCAAGAGACCCAGTACTTC
CDR3aa: CSAGLAGDQETQYF
j_gene: TRBJ2-5
abundance: many
d_gene: TRBD2
v_gene: TRBV20-1

CDR3nt: TGCAGCGTTGAAGGGGCTAGCGGGGGAGTCCAAGAGACCCAGTACTTC
CDR3aa: CSVEGASGGVQETQYF
j_gene: TRBJ2-5
abundance: NA
d_gene: TRBD2
v_gene: TRBV29-1

CDR3nt: TGTGCCAGCAGCGCATATCACACAGGTCCCTATGGCTACACCTTC
CDR3aa: CASSAYHTGPYGYTF
j_gene: TRBJ1-2
abundance: NA
d_gene: NA
v_gene: TRBV9

CDR3nt: TGTGCCAGCAGTCCCAAACGAAAAGACCCAAGATCCTACAATGAGCAGTTCTTC
CDR3aa: CASSPKRKDPRSYNEQFF
j_gene: TRBJ2-1
abundance: NA
d_gene: NA
v_gene: TRBV6-1

CDR3nt: TGTGCCAGCAGCTTAGCTGGGACGGCCGGCACAGATACGCAGTATTTT
CDR3aa: CASSLAGTAGTDTQYF
j_gene: TRBJ2-3
abundance: few
d_gene: NA
v_gene: TRBV7-2

CDR3nt: TGCAGTGCTAGAGAACTAGCGGGAGGCAATGAGCAGTTCTTC
CDR3aa: CSARELAGGNEQFF
j_gene: TRBJ2-1
abundance: NA
d_gene: TRBD2
v_gene: TRBV20-1

CDR3nt: TGCAGCGTCGTCAGGAACACTGAAGCTTTCTTT
CDR3aa: CSVVRNTEAFF
j_gene: TRBJ1-1
abundance: few
d_gene: NA
v_gene: TRBV29-1

CDR3nt: TGTGCCAGCAGTTTCCTCCCCGACAATAATCAGCCCCAGCATTTT
CDR3aa: CASSFLPDNNQPQHF
j_gene: TRBJ1-5
abundance: NA
d_gene: NA
v_gene: TRBV12-3/TRBV12-4

CDR3nt: TGTGCCAGCAGCCCTCAGAGGGGACGCTACAATGAGCAGTTCTTC
CDR3aa: CASSPQRGRYNEQFF
j_gene: TRBJ2-1
abundance: medium-sized
d_gene: NA
v_gene: TRBV7-2

CDR3nt: TGTGCCAGCTCACCAGAAGGGGACAGAGAAAAACTGTTTTTT
CDR3aa: CASSPEGDREKLFF
j_gene: TRBJ1-4
abundance: NA
d_gene: TRBD1
v_gene: TRBV18

CDR3nt: TGTGCCAGCTCACCTAACGGGAGGGAGACCCAGTACTTC
CDR3aa: CASSPNGRETQYF
j_gene: TRBJ2-5
abundance: NA
d_gene: TRBD2
v_gene: TRBV18

CDR3nt: TGTGCCAGCAGCTTAGTCCGAGCTAATGAGCAGTTCTTC
CDR3aa: CASSLVRANEQFF
j_gene: TRBJ2-1
abundance: few
d_gene: NA
v_gene: TRBV11-1

CDR3nt: TGTGCCAGCAGCGTAGGGGCCACGGGAGGGACCTACGAGCAGTACTTC
CDR3aa: CASSVGATGGTYEQYF
j_gene: TRBJ2-7
abundance: NA
d_gene: TRBD2
v_gene: TRBV9

CDR3nt: TGTGCCAGCAGCCAACCCGGGGCGGGGAAGCAGTATTTT
CDR3aa: CASSQPGAGKQYF
j_gene: TRBJ2-3
abundance: NA
d_gene: NA
v_gene: TRBV5-4

CDR3nt: TGTGCCAGCAGCCGCGGTGGCGGACTAGCGGGAGATGGGCAGTACTTC
CDR3aa: CASSRGGGLAGDGQYF
j_gene: TRBJ2-7
abundance: NA
d_gene: TRBD2
v_gene: TRBV11-2

CDR3nt: TGTGCCAGCAGCCAAAGGACCACACAAGAGACCCAGTACTTC
CDR3aa: CASSQRTTQETQYF
j_gene: TRBJ2-5
abundance: NA
d_gene: NA
v_gene: TRBV3-1

CDR3nt: TGTGCCAGCAGCACCCGGGTAGCGGACTACGAGCAGTACTTC
CDR3aa: CASSTRVADYEQYF
j_gene: TRBJ2-7
abundance: few
d_gene: NA
v_gene: TRBV7-2

CDR3nt: TGCAGCCTGCGGCGAAGGGCTAGCACAGATACGCAGTATTTT
CDR3aa: CSLRRRASTDTQYF
j_gene: TRBJ2-3
abundance: NA
d_gene: NA
v_gene: TRBV29-1

CDR3nt: TGCAGTGCTAGCCCCGACGGGTACGGCTACACCTTC
CDR3aa: CSASPDGYGYTF
j_gene: TRBJ1-2
abundance: NA
d_gene: NA
v_gene: TRBV20-1

CDR3nt: TGTGCCAGCAGCCAAGTGGGGGAAGGGACCACAGGTACGCAGTATTTT
CDR3aa: CASSQVGEGTTGTQYF
j_gene: TRBJ2-3
abundance: NA
d_gene: NA
v_gene: TRBV3-1

CDR3nt: TGCAGCGTTGGGGGATGGGGACACTCTGAAGCTTTCTTT
CDR3aa: CSVGGWGHSEAFF
j_gene: TRBJ1-1
abundance: few
d_gene: NA
v_gene: TRBV29-1

CDR3nt: TGTGCCATCAGCCGCGAGCAGGCCTACAATGAGCAGTTCTTC
CDR3aa: CAISREQAYNEQFF
j_gene: TRBJ2-1
abundance: NA
d_gene: NA
v_gene: TRBV10-3